The 24 T cell receptor beta chains below were found in one sample sequenced in a study of cytomegalovirus exposure and HLA in healthy donors. A multiplex PCR was run with 60 Vbeta primers and 13 Jbeta primers. TCRdb's table, derived via immunoSEQ multiplex PCR, lists solely in-frame clones and lacks some. Of under 200,000 clones in the sample, around 80% were seen once. Sequencing input: PBMCs. Receptors originate from a male donor in good health and CMV-seropositive.

This clone came up a few times. This rearrangement joins TRBV5-1 to TRBJ1-1; TRBD1 is a possible D gene (6 bases). V was cut by 3 bases and J by 6 bases, with 15 bases left in between. This CDR3 is built from 14 residues. Per germline, CDR1 SGHRS and CDR2 YFSETQ. In DNA form, the CDR3 reads TGCGCCAGCAGCTCAGACACAGGGCGGGCTGAAGCTTTCTTT. This gives the protein CASSSDTGRAEAFF.

The chain has TRBV10-3 and TRBJ1-1; 10 nucleotides line up with TRBD1. With 9 bases clipped from V and 5 bases from J, the junction kept 3 bases outside the gene matches. Germline CDR1 ENHRY, CDR2 SYGVKD. The CDR3 is 12 residues long. This CDR3 reads CAIGQGGTEAFF. CDR3 nucleotides: TGTGCCATAGGACAGGGGGGGACTGAAGCTTTCTTT.

There are a few counts of this clone. The V call is TRBV27, the J call TRBJ1-6; D possibly corresponds to TRBD1 (5 bases). The V end lost 2 bases, the J end lost 3 bases, and 14 bases lay between the germline ends. Germline V lookup: CDR1 MNHEY, CDR2 SMNVEV (reference sequence). This CDR3 has 17 residues. CDR3: CASSLETRQGYNSPLHF. CDR3 DNA: TGTGCCAGCAGTTTAGAGACCCGCCAGGGCTATAATTCACCCCTCCACTTT.

This clone was seen only a few times. The J gene is TRBJ2-3, the V gene TRBV25-1; unclear D gene. The germline gives CDR1 MGHDK, CDR2 SYGVNS. Trimming cost V 1 base and J 2 bases, with 7 bases left between them. This CDR3 spans 14 amino acids. This CDR3 is CASSEWSDTDTQYF. CDR3 in DNA: TGTGCCAGCAGTGAATGGAGCGACACAGATACGCAGTATTTT.

The chain carries TRBV19 and TRBJ1-5, with a possible D match to TRBD1 (5 bases). Germline CDR1 and CDR2: LNHDA and SQIVND (reference sequence). V gave up 9 bases and J gave up 4 bases, with 16 bases separating them. The CDR3 length is 14 residues. The CDR3 is CASSVVRGNQPQHF. The CDR3 nucleotides are TGTGCCAGCTCGGTGGTCCGGGGGAATCAGCCCCAGCATTTT. The full variable domain, its missing parts supplied by reference TRBV19 and TRBJ1-5, is DGGITQSPKYLFRKEGQNVTLSCEQNLNHDAMYWYRQDPGQGLRLIYYSQIVNDFQKGDIAEGYSVSREKKESFPLTVTSAQKNPTAFYLCASSVVRGNQPQHFGDGTRLSIL.

This chain connects TRBV11-2 to TRBJ2-5, with TRBD2 matching over 11 bases. Germline V gives CDR1 SGHAT, CDR2 FQNNGV. The CDR3 is 18 amino acids. Losses at the gene ends were 5 bases for V and 1 base for J; bases not matched to a gene: 12. Here the CDR3 reads CASSDDLAGGRTQETQYF. The CDR3 nucleotides read TGTGCCAGCAGCGATGATCTAGCGGGAGGCCGGACCCAAGAGACCCAGTACTTC.

The chain couples TRBV7-9 to TRBJ2-1; D not certain. CDR3 size: 10 residues. V shed 4 bases and J shed 9 bases, with 4 bases lying between them. Germline V gene sequence: CDR1 SEHNR, CDR2 FQNEAQ (reference sequence). CDR3 loop: CASSSGEQFF. The CDR3 DNA is TGTGCCAGCAGCTCGGGTGAGCAGTTCTTC.

V is TRBV5-6 and J is TRBJ2-7; tentative D call: TRBD1 (6 bases). V was cut by 2 bases and J by 0 bases, with 9 bases left in between. The CDR3 is made up of 14 amino acids. The V gene's germline CDR1 is SGHDT and CDR2 YYEEEE. The CDR3 region has the DNA TGTGCCAGCAGCTTACAGGGAAACTCCTACGAGCAGTACTTC. Its protein is CASSLQGNSYEQYF.

CDR3 in amino acids: CASSSIGQGVYGYTF. In DNA form, the CDR3 reads TGTGCCAGCAGTTCGATCGGACAGGGAGTCTATGGCTACACCTTC. The chain carries TRBV25-1 and TRBJ1-2; TRBD1 matches 8 bases. Trimming cost V 5 bases and J 4 bases; bases outside gene matches: 9. The CDR3 is 15 amino acids. CDR1 MGHDK and CDR2 SYGVNS come from the germline V gene.

The chain couples TRBV4-3 to TRBJ2-7, with a weak D call TRBD2 (6 bases). Germline V gene lookup returns CDR1 LGHNA and CDR2 YSLEER. Trimming removed 0 bases from V and 3 bases from J, with 9 bases in between. CDR3 length equals 14 residues. The CDR3 DNA follows: TGCGCCAGCAGCCAAGATCTCGGGAGCTACGAGCAGTACTTC. As protein: CASSQDLGSYEQYF.

V gene TRBV19 combines with J gene TRBJ2-3, with TRBD2 as a possible D gene (5 bases). With 6 bases removed from V and 2 bases from J, the gap between germline ends came to 12 bases. The CDR3 runs to 14 residues. The germline V gene encodes CDR1 LNHDA and CDR2 SQIVND (reference sequence). CDR3 in DNA: TGTGCCAGTAGACAGCGGAGACTCACAGATACGCAGTATTTT. Protein: CASRQRRLTDTQYF. The whole variable domain, remainder taken from reference TRBV19 and TRBJ2-3, is DGGITQSPKYLFRKEGQNVTLSCEQNLNHDAMYWYRQDPGQGLRLIYYSQIVNDFQKGDIAEGYSVSREKKESFPLTVTSAQKNPTAFYLCASRQRRLTDTQYFGPGTRLTVL.

The gene calls are TRBV20-1 and TRBJ2-3; TRBD2 aligns across 8 bases. The CDR3 extends over 10 amino acids. From germline, CDR1 is DFQATT and CDR2 SNEGSKA (reference sequence). With V trimmed by 6 bases and J by 13 bases, 6 bases remained unmatched. CDR3 in DNA: TGCAGTGCCTGGACTAGCTCGGAGTATTTT. Its translation: CSAWTSSEYF.

This clone has just a few counts. The chain is built from TRBV5-1 and TRBJ2-3; TRBD1 aligns across 7 bases. This CDR3 has 17 amino acids. Trimming removed 1 base from V and 0 bases from J; junction bases left unmatched: 8. Germline loops: CDR1 SGHRS, CDR2 YFSETQ. The chain's CDR3 is CASSLHRAGGSTDTQYF. CDR3 DNA sequence: TGCGCCAGCAGCTTGCATAGGGCAGGGGGAAGCACAGATACGCAGTATTTT.

This clone has only one observation. The chain employs TRBV11-3 and TRBJ2-3; TRBD2 agrees at 9 bases. The CDR3 runs to 15 residues. V shed 7 bases, J shed 6 bases, and the junction held 11 bases outside the gene matches. CDR1 and CDR2 (germline): SGHNT, YENEEA. The DNA for the CDR3 is TGTGCCAGCACCCCGCTAGCGGGACTTGCCGATACGCAGTATTTT. The encoded protein is CASTPLAGLADTQYF.

This clone was seen a single time. The rearrangement joins TRBV5-1 to TRBJ2-2; TRBD2 matches at 7 bases. Per germline, CDR1 SGHRS and CDR2 YFSETQ. The CDR3 extends over 14 amino acids. V was pared by 4 bases and J by 3 bases, with 3 bases of the junction left unmatched. CDR3 in amino acids: CASSLGGDTGELFF. The DNA for the CDR3 is TGCGCCAGCAGCCTTGGGGGGGACACCGGGGAGCTGTTTTTT.

The chain joins TRBV4-1 to TRBJ2-2; 12 positions agree with TRBD2. The V segment lost 4 bases and the J segment 3 bases; nucleotides outside the gene matches: 6. Germline V gene lookup returns CDR1 MGHRA and CDR2 YSYEKL. This CDR3 region has 17 residues. The DNA of the CDR3 is TGCGCCAGCAGCCGACTAGCGGGAGTACTCGACACCGGGGAGCTGTTTTTT. Translated, it gives CASSRLAGVLDTGELFF.

This rearrangement joins TRBV7-2 to TRBJ2-5, with a tentative D call TRBD2 (6 bases). V lost 7 bases and J lost 5, with 20 bases in between. This CDR3 has 15 residues. The V gene's germline CDR1 is SGHTA and CDR2 FQGNSA. Here the CDR3 reads CASTTDSALAETQYF. CDR3 bases: TGTGCCAGCACGACCGATAGCGCTCTAGCGGAGACCCAGTACTTC.

The chain couples TRBV18 to TRBJ2-5, with 7 nucleotides matching TRBD2. Germline loops: CDR1 KGHSH, CDR2 LQKENI. The CDR3 is 17 residues long. V gave up 3 bases and J gave up 4 bases; unmatched junction bases: 14. CDR3 loop: CASSPGPWAGVGETQYF. The DNA of the CDR3 is TGTGCCAGCTCACCCGGACCTTGGGCGGGAGTCGGAGAGACCCAGTACTTC.

This clone has just a few counts. The chain couples TRBV4-3 to TRBJ2-1, with D tentatively TRBD2 (5 bases). Germline V gene data show CDR1 as LGHNA and CDR2 as YSLEER. The CDR3 extends over 15 amino acids. With 1 base removed from V and 9 bases from J, the gap between germline ends came to 16 bases. The CDR3 spells CASSQALEVWGEQFF. CDR3 sequence (DNA): TGCGCCAGCAGCCAAGCTCTGGAGGTTTGGGGTGAGCAGTTCTTC.

This rearrangement joins TRBV5-1 to TRBJ2-7, with D maybe TRBD2 (6 bases). Germline assignment: CDR1 SGHRS and CDR2 YFSETQ. Trimming left V 4 bases short and J 0 bases short, with 11 bases between. The CDR3 covers 14 residues. CDR3 coding DNA: TGCGCCAGCAGCCAAGACGGGAGCTCCTACGAGCAGTACTTC. Amino acids: CASSQDGSSYEQYF.

The rearrangement joins TRBV7-9 to TRBJ2-5, with D possibly matching TRBD2 (5 bases). The end of the DNA aligns better with TRBJ2-7, so the J call may be wrong. The CDR3 contains 13 residues. The germline V gene has CDR1 SEHNR and CDR2 FQNEAQ (reference sequence). In DNA, the CDR3 is TGTGCCAGCAGCTTTGCCGGCGGGCCCGAGCAGTACTTC. It is translated as CASSFAGGPEQYF.

The V gene is TRBV6-5, the J gene TRBJ1-2; 8 nucleotides match TRBD1. The CDR3 is 13 residues long. The J segment lost 2 bases and the V segment lost 7 bases, leaving 3 bases of the junction unmatched. Germline V CDR1 and CDR2: MNHEY, SVGAGI. Written as DNA, the CDR3 is TGTGCCAGCACCGGACAGGGAAACTATGGCTACACCTTC. Translated, it gives CASTGQGNYGYTF.

The CDR3 reads CASRHRLSEAFF. CDR3 in DNA: TGTGCCAGTAGACACAGGTTGAGCGAAGCTTTCTTT. V is TRBV19 and J is TRBJ1-1, with D possibly TRBD1 on 5 matching bases. This CDR3 comprises 12 residues. V shed 6 bases and J shed 8 bases, with 13 bases lying between them. The germline gives CDR1 LNHDA, CDR2 SQIVND (reference sequence).

Regarding this clone: A junction boundary mismatches the germline segment, possibly from a read error. The rearrangement joins TRBV7-9 to TRBJ1-4; TRBD1 aligns across 7 bases. CDR1 is SEHNR, CDR2 FQNEAQ, per germline (reference sequence). The CDR3 runs to 17 residues. The chain's CDR3 is CSSSLLIIGQVYEKLFF. The CDR3 bases are TGTTCCAGCAGCTTATTAATAATCGGACAGGTCTATGAAAAACTGTTTTTT.